Following are 2 T cell receptor beta chains from one sample sequenced in a study of blood T cell repertoires in COVID-19. Generated by immunoSEQ multiplex PCR, the TCRdb table keeps only in-frame clones and is missing some. This repertoire shows more than 150,000 clones, around four fifths found once; its top ten account for roughly 17%. The sample taken for sequencing was PBMCs or T cells enriched from blood (not recorded which). The origin of the receptors is a woman between 50 and 59 years old who had recovered from COVID-19.

Turning to this clone: This sample also contains other DNA sequences that code for the same CDR3. J is TRBJ2-5 and V is TRBV18; D is unclear. Germline values: CDR1 KGHSH, CDR2 LQKENI. Trimming removed 0 bases from V and 3 bases from J, with 5 bases in between. The CDR3 length is 13 residues. CDR3 nucleotides: TGTGCCAGCTCACCACCTTCCGAAGAGACCCAGTACTTC. Translating it yields CASSPPSEETQYF.

The chain links TRBV27 to TRBJ2-2, with D possibly being TRBD1 (5 bases). The V gene lost 3 bases and the J gene lost 0 bases, with 14 bases spanning the gap. The CDR3 extends over 17 amino acids. CDR1 is MNHEY and CDR2 is SMNVEV in the germline V gene (reference sequence). This chain's CDR3 is CASSFLDRVANTGELFF. DNA for the CDR3: TGTGCCAGCAGTTTTCTTGACAGAGTCGCGAACACCGGGGAGCTGTTTTTT.